The rows below give T cell receptor beta chains drawn from one sample of a study of B cell selection in AIRE deficiency. Here immunoSEQ multiplex PCR was the method, and the copy in TCRdb shows in-frame clones only, minus some. Of over 20,000 clones in the sample, 97% are singletons; the top ten hold around 0.33%. Sequencing was carried out using conventional CD4+ T cells sorted from PBMCs. The source is a human donor with AIRE deficiency. Both conserved end residues are part of each CDR3. D genes are given only for firm matches. The size field is filled for only some rows; it gives once, few, many or a size class.

D | J | V | size | CDR3 | DNA
- | TRBJ2-1 | TRBV2 | - | CASTLKNEQFF | TGTGCCAGCACCCTGAAGAATGAGCAGTTCTTC
TRBD2 | TRBJ2-1 | TRBV19 | once | CASSLPPSGRAKDEQFF | TGTGCCAGTAGTCTGCCACCAAGCGGGAGGGCCAAGGATGAGCAGTTCTTC
TRBD1 | TRBJ2-7 | TRBV9 | - | CASSVGPTGVSYEQYF | TGTGCCAGCAGCGTAGGTCCCACAGGGGTATCGTACGAGCAGTACTTC
- | TRBJ1-2 | TRBV11-3 | - | CASSLDGQVGGGYTF | TGTGCCAGCAGCTTAGATGGGCAGGTCGGTGGTGGCTACACCTTC
- | TRBJ1-5 | TRBV4-3 | - | CASSQEWSFSNQPQHF | TGCGCCAGCAGCCAAGAGTGGTCCTTTAGCAATCAGCCCCAGCATTTT
- | TRBJ1-5 | TRBV7-6 | once | CASSLTDNQPQHF | TGTGCCAGCAGCTTAACAGACAATCAGCCCCAGCATTTT
TRBD1 | TRBJ1-2 | TRBV11-3 | - | CASSHFRDRGHSYGYTF | TGTGCCAGCAGCCATTTCCGGGACAGGGGACACTCCTATGGCTACACCTTC
- | TRBJ2-6 | TRBV27 | - | CASSLYSGANVLTF | TGTGCCAGCAGTTTATATTCTGGGGCCAACGTCCTGACTTTC
- | TRBJ2-7 | TRBV18 | - | CASNVGGNSYEQYF | TGTGCCAGCAACGTCGGCGGGAACTCCTACGAGCAGTACTTC
- | TRBJ1-4 | TRBV5-1 | - | CASRIGDQGNEKLFF | TGCGCCAGCAGAATTGGAGATCAGGGCAATGAAAAACTGTTTTTT
- | TRBJ2-7 | TRBV7-8 | - | CASSLNPVEDEQYF | TGTGCCAGCAGCTTAAATCCAGTAGAGGACGAGCAGTACTTC
TRBD1 | TRBJ1-1 | TRBV9 | - | CASSVEPTGGTEAFF | TGTGCCAGCAGCGTAGAGCCTACAGGGGGCACTGAAGCTTTCTTT
- | TRBJ2-3 | TRBV9 | once | CASSVGLGQGLADTQYF | TGTGCCAGCAGCGTAGGTTTGGGGCAGGGCCTTGCAGATACGCAGTATTTT
TRBD1 | TRBJ1-4 | TRBV11-3 | - | CASSLGQGAREKLFF | TGTGCCAGCAGCTTGGGACAGGGGGCCAGAGAAAAACTGTTTTTT
- | TRBJ1-3 | TRBV7-9 | - | CASSFTAFGSTIYF | TGTGCCAGCAGCTTCACGGCCTTTGGAAGCACCATATATTTT
- | TRBJ2-1 | TRBV5-1 | - | CASSRGLTSPYNEQFF | TGCGCCAGCAGCCGGGGGCTGACTAGTCCCTACAATGAGCAGTTCTTC
- | TRBJ2-1 | TRBV11-2 | - | CASSLYSRDGQFF | TGTGCCAGCAGCTTATATTCTAGGGACGGGCAGTTCTTC
- | TRBJ1-5 | TRBV15 | - | CATSRERAGNQPQHF | TGTGCCACCAGCAGAGAGCGGGCTGGCAATCAGCCCCAGCATTTT